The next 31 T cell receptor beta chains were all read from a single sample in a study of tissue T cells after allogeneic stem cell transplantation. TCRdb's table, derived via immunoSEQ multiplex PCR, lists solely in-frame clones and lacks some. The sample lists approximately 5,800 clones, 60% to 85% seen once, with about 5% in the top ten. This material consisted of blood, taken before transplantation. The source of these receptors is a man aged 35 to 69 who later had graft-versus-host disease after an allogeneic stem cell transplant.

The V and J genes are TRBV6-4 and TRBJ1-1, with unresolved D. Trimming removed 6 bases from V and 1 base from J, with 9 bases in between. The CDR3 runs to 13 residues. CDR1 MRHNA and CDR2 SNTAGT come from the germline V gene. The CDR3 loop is CASRVQENTEAFF. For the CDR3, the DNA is TGTGCCAGCAGAGTTCAGGAGAACACTGAAGCTTTCTTT.

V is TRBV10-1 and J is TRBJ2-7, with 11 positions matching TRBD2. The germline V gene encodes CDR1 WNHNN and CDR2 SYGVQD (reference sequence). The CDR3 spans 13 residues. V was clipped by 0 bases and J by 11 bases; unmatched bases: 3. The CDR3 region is CASSESLAGVEYF. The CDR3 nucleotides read TGCGCCAGCAGTGAGTCACTAGCGGGAGTGGAGTACTTC.

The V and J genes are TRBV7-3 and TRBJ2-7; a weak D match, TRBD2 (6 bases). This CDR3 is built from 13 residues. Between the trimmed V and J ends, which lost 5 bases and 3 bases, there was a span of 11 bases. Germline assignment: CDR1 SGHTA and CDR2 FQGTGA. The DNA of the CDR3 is TGTGCCAGCAGCGCCGCCGGGAGCTACGAGCAGTACTTC. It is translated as CASSAAGSYEQYF.

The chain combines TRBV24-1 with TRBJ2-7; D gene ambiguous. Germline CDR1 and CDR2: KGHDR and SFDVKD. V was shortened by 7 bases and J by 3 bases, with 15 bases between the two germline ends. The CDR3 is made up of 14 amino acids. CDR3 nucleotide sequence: TGTGCCACCAGAACTGCCGGGCCATTCTACGAGCAGTACTTC. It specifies CATRTAGPFYEQYF.

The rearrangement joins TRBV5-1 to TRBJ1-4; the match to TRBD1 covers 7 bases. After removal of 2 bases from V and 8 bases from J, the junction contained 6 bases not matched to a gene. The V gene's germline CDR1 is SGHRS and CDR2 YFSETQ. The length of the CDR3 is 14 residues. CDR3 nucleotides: TGCGCCAGCAGCTTTGACAGGGTGGAGGAAAAACTGTTTTTT. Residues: CASSFDRVEEKLFF. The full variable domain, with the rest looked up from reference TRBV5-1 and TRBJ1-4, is KAGVTQTPRYLIKTRGQQVTLSCSPISGHRSVSWYQQTPGQGLQFLFEYFSETQRNKGNFPGRFSGRQFSNSRSEMNVSTLELGDSALYLCASSFDRVEEKLFFGSGTQLSVL.

Written as DNA, the CDR3 is TGTGCCAGCAGTGCGGACAGGGGGCTGTATGGCTACACCTTC. This encodes CASSADRGLYGYTF. The chain is built from TRBV28 and TRBJ1-2; 11 bases align to TRBD1. The CDR3 loop spans 14 amino acids. Germline CDR1 and CDR2: MDHEN and SYDVKM. Germline trimming cut 5 bases from V and 5 bases from J; bases unmatched to any gene: 4.

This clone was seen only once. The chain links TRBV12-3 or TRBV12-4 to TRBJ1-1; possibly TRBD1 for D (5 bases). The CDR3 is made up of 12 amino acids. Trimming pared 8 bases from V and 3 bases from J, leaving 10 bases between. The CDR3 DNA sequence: TGTGCCAGCGGGGACTCCCACACTGAAGCTTTCTTT. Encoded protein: CASGDSHTEAFF.

For the CDR3, the DNA is TGTGCCAGCAGTGAAGCAAAGGCTAGCCTCTATGAGCAGTTCTTC. It translates to CASSEAKASLYEQFF. The chain combines TRBV6-1 with TRBJ2-1, with D possibly matching TRBD2 (5 bases). CDR1 is MNHNS and CDR2 is SASEGT in the germline V gene. V was cut by 0 bases and J by 8 bases, with 14 bases left in between. There are 15 residues in the CDR3.

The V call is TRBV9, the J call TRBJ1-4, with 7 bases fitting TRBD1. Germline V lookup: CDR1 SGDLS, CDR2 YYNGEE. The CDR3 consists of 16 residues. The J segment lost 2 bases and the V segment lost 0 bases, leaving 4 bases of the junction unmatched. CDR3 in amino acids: CASSVEGAATNEKLFF. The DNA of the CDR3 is TGTGCCAGCAGCGTAGAGGGGGCTGCGACTAATGAAAAACTGTTTTTT.

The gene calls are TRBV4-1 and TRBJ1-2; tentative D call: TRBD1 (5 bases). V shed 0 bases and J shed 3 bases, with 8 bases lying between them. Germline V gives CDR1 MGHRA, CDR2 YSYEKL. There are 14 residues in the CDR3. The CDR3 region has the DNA TGCGCCAGCAGCCAAGAATGGGGGGACTATGGCTACACCTTC. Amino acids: CASSQEWGDYGYTF.

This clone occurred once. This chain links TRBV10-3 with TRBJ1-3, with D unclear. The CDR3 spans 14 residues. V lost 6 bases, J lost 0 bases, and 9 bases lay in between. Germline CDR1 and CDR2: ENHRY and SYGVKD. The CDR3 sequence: CAIREAGSGNTIYF. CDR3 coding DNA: TGTGCCATCAGAGAAGCAGGCTCTGGAAACACCATATATTTT.

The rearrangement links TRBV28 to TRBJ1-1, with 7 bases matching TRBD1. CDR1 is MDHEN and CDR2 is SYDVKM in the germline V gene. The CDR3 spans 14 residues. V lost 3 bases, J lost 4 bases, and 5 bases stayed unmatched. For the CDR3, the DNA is TGTGCCAGCAGTTTGAGCCAGGGGGGCACTGAAGCTTTCTTT. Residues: CASSLSQGGTEAFF.

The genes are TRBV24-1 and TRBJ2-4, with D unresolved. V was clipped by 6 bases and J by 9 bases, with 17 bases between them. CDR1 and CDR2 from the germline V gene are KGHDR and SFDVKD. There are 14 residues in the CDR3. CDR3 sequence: CATSSSSSLAIQYF. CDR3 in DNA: TGTGCCACCAGTTCATCTTCCAGCTTGGCCATTCAGTACTTC.

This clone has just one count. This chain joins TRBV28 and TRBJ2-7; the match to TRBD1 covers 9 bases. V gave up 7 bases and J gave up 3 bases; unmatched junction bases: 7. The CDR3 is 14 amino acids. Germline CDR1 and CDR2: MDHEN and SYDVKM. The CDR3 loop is CASMPRTGVYEQYF. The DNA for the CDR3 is TGTGCCAGCATGCCCCGGACAGGGGTCTACGAGCAGTACTTC.

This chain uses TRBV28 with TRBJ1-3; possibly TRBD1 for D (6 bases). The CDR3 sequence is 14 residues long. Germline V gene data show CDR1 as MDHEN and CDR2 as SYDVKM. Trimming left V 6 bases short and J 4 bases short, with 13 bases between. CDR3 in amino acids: CASRPGAQGNTIYF. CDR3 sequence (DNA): TGTGCCAGCAGACCGGGGGCACAAGGAAACACCATATATTTT.

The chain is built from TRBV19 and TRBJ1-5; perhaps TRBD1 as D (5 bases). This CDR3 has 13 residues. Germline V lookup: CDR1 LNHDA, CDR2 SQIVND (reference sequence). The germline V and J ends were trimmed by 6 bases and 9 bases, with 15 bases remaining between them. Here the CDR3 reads CASRGQGTMPQHF. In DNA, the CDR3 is TGTGCCAGTAGGGGGCAGGGCACAATGCCCCAGCATTTT.

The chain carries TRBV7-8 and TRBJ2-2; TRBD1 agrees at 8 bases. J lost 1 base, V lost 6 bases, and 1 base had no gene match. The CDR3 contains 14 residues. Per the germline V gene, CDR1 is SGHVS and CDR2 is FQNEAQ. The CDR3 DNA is TGTGCCAGCAGAGACAGGGGGAACACCGGGGAGCTGTTTTTT. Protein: CASRDRGNTGELFF. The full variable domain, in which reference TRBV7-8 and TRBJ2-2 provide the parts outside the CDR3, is GAGVSQSPRYKVAKRGQDVALRCDPISGHVSLFWYQQALGQGPEFLTYFQNEAQLDKSGLPSDRFFAERPEGSVSTLKIQRTQQEDSAVYLCASRDRGNTGELFFGEGSRLTVL.

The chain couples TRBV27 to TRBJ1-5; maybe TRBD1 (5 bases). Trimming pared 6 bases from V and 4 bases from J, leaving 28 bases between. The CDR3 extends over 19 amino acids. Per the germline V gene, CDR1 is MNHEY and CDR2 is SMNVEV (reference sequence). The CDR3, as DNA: TGTGCCAGCAGCCCCATACGGATATCGACAGAGACGCCTAATCAGCCCCAGCATTTT. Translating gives CASSPIRISTETPNQPQHF.

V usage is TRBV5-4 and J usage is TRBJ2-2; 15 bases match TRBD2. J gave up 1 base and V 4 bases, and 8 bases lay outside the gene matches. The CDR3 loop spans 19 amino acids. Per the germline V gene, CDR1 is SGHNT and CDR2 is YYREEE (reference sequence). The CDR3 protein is CASSAPGLAGGMNTGELFF. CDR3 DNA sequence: TGTGCCAGCAGCGCCCCGGGACTAGCGGGGGGTATGAACACCGGGGAGCTGTTTTTT.

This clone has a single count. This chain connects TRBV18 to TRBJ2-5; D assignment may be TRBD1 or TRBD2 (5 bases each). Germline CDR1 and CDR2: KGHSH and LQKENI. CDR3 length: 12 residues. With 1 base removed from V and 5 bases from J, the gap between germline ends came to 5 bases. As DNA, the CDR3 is TGTGCCAGCTCACCACGGGGGGAGACCCAGTACTTC. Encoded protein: CASSPRGETQYF.

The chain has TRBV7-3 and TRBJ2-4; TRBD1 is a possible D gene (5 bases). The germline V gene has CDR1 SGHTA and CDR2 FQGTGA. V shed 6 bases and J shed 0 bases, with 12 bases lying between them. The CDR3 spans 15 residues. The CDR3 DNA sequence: TGTGCCAGCAGTATACAGGCGTTAGCCAAAAACATTCAGTACTTC. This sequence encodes CASSIQALAKNIQYF.

The CDR3 reads CASSLSSDRWGELFF. The CDR3 DNA reads TGTGCCAGCAGTTTATCATCAGACAGGTGGGGGGAACTGTTTTTT. The V and J genes are TRBV27 and TRBJ1-4; a possible D gene is TRBD1 (6 bases). This CDR3 is built from 15 residues. The V end was cut by 0 bases, the J end by 12 bases, with 17 bases between. Germline assignment: CDR1 MNHEY and CDR2 SMNVEV (reference sequence).

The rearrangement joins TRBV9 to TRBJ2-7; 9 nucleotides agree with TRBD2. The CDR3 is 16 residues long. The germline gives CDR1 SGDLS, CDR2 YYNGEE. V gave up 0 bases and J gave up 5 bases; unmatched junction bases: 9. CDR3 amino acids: CASSVAAGGRSDEQYF. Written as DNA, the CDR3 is TGTGCCAGCAGCGTAGCCGCGGGGGGGAGAAGTGACGAGCAGTACTTC.

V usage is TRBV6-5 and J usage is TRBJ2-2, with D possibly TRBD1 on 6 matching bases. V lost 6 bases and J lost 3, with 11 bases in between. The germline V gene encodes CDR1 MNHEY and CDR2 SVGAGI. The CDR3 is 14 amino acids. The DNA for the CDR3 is TGTGCCAGCAGCTACCACAGGGACACCGGGGAGCTGTTTTTT. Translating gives CASSYHRDTGELFF.

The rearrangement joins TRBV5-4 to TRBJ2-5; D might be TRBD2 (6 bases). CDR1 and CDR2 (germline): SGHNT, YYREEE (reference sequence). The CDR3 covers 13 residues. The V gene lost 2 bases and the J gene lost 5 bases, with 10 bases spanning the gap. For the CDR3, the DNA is TGTGCCAGCAGCTTCTCAGGAGGGGAGACCCAGTACTTC. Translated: CASSFSGGETQYF.

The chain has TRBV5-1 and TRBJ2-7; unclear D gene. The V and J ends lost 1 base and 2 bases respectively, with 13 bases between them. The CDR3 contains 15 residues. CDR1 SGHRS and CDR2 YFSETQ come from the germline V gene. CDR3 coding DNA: TGCGCCAGCAGCTTGATGCCAGAGTCTGCCTACGAGCAGTACTTC. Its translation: CASSLMPESAYEQYF.

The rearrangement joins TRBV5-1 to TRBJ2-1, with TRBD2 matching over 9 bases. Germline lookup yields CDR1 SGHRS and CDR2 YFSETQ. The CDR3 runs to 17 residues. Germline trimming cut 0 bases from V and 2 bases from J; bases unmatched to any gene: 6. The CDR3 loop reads CASSLAPSGTTYNEQFF. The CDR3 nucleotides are TGCGCCAGCAGCTTGGCCCCTAGCGGGACAACCTACAATGAGCAGTTCTTC.

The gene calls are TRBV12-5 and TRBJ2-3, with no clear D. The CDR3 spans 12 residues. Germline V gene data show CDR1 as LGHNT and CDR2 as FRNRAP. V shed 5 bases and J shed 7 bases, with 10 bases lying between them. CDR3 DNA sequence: TGTGCTAGTGGTCTGCCCCCAAATACGCAGTATTTT. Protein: CASGLPPNTQYF.

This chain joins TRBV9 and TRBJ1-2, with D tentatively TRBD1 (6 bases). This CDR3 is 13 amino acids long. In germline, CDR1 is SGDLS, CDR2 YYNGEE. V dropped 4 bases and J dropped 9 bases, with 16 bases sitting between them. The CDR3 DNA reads TGTGCCAGCAGCAAGACAGGTCAAGGGCGCTACACCTTC. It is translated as CASSKTGQGRYTF.

The chain's CDR3 is CASSAYRHSEAFF. The CDR3 nucleotides are TGTGCCAGCAGCGCCTACCGACACTCTGAAGCTTTCTTT. V usage is TRBV7-8 and J usage is TRBJ1-1; D is undetermined. The germline CDR1 and CDR2 sequences are SGHVS and FQNEAQ. The CDR3 contains 13 residues. Trimming took 5 bases from V and 6 from J, leaving 13 bases between them.

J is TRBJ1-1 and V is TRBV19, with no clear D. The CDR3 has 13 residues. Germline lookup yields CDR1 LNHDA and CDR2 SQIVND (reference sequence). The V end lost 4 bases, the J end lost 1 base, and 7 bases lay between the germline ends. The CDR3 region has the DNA TGTGCCAGTAGTACGAGGACGAACACTGAAGCTTTCTTT. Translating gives CASSTRTNTEAFF.